These 10 T cell receptor beta chains were all obtained from the same sample, sequenced in a study of blood T cell repertoires in COVID-19. Sequenced by immunoSEQ multiplex PCR; TCRdb stores in-frame clones only, minus some. The repertoire holds about 150,000 clones, with 82% as singletons. The material sequenced was peripheral blood. These receptors all stem from a human donor with acute or convalescent COVID-19. The donor label of this sample is uncertain.

The J gene is TRBJ1-6, the V gene TRBV5-1, with a weak D call TRBD1 (6 bases). Trimming pared 0 bases from V and 7 bases from J, leaving 14 bases between. The CDR3 runs 16 residues. Germline assignment: CDR1 SGHRS and CDR2 YFSETQ. DNA of the CDR3: TGCGCCAGCAGCTTGGAAGGGGGAGCCACAAATTCACCCCTCCACTTT. Protein sequence: CASSLEGGATNSPLHF.

This clone was counted ten times or more. This chain uses TRBV7-9 with TRBJ1-1; the D gene is possibly TRBD1 (5 bases). The CDR3 contains 16 residues. Trimming removed 5 bases from V and 0 bases from J, with 16 bases in between. Germline values: CDR1 SEHNR, CDR2 FQNEAQ (reference sequence). Here the CDR3 reads CASSPVGGSLNTEAFF. CDR3 nucleotide sequence: TGTGCCAGCAGCCCCGTTGGGGGGAGCTTGAACACTGAAGCTTTCTTT.

The chain links TRBV2 to TRBJ1-6, with D possibly TRBD1 on 5 matching bases. The CDR3 spans 16 residues. Germline V gene lookup returns CDR1 SNHLY and CDR2 FYNNEI. V lost 2 bases, J lost 10 bases, and 18 bases lay in between. In DNA, the CDR3 is TGTGCCAGCAGTGAACTCGGGGGGACGCCGGTATCACCCCTCCACTTT. Its translation: CASSELGGTPVSPLHF.

The CDR3 here is CASSHRDRAIFGQYF. The CDR3, as DNA: TGTGCCAGCAGCCACCGGGACAGGGCCATCTTCGGGCAGTACTTC. The V gene is TRBV14, the J gene TRBJ2-7; TRBD1 matches at 9 bases. The CDR3 length is 15 residues. Germline CDR1 and CDR2: SGHDN and FVKESK. Trimming cost V 3 bases and J 9 bases; bases outside gene matches: 12.

This clone came up a few times. V gene TRBV5-8 combines with J gene TRBJ2-1, with 9 bases identical to TRBD1. V shed 3 bases and J 3 bases; nucleotides not matched to a gene: 10. The length of the CDR3 is 17 residues. CDR1 and CDR2 (germline): SGHTS, YDEGEE. The CDR3 DNA reads TGTGCCAGCAGCTATCCGGAGGGACAGGGTTTCTACAATGAGCAGTTCTTC. It encodes CASSYPEGQGFYNEQFF. The variable domain in full, with the rest retrieved from reference TRBV5-8 and TRBJ2-1, is EAGVTQSPTHLIKTRGQQATLRCSPISGHTSVYWYQQALGLGLQFLLWYDEGEERNRGNFPPRFSGRQFPNYSSELNVNALELEDSALYLCASSYPEGQGFYNEQFFGPGTRLTVL.

The J gene is TRBJ1-1, the V gene TRBV5-4, with a possible D match to TRBD1 (5 bases). The CDR3 consists of 14 residues. Trimming took off 3 bases at V and 1 base at J, with 10 bases between the two ends. Germline CDR1 SGHNT, CDR2 YYREEE (reference sequence). DNA of the CDR3: TGTGCCAGCAGCTCCAGGGATGCGAACACTGAAGCTTTCTTT. Translation gives CASSSRDANTEAFF.

The chain couples TRBV11-3 to TRBJ1-1, with D unresolved. CDR1 is SGHNT and CDR2 is YENEEA in the germline V gene. V dropped 1 base and J dropped 4 bases, with 10 bases sitting between them. CDR3 size: 14 residues. The CDR3 loop is CASSLGSSATEAFF. The CDR3 bases are TGTGCCAGCAGCTTAGGGTCCAGCGCCACTGAAGCTTTCTTT.

The CDR3 loop is CASSPRQGSETQYF. Here the CDR3 DNA reads TGTGCCAGCAGCCCGAGACAGGGTTCAGAGACCCAGTACTTC. The rearrangement joins TRBV7-2 to TRBJ2-5; 7 positions agree with TRBD1. J gave up 4 bases and V 5 bases, and 7 bases lay outside the gene matches. The germline CDR1 and CDR2 sequences are SGHTA and FQGNSA. The CDR3 covers 14 residues.

V and J are TRBV7-2 and TRBJ2-5, with D maybe TRBD1 (6 bases). This CDR3 is 13 amino acids long. Germline V lookup: CDR1 SGHTA, CDR2 FQGNSA. V gave up 5 bases and J gave up 5 bases, with 12 bases separating them. The CDR3 here is CASSLNREETQYF. In DNA, the CDR3 is TGTGCCAGCAGCCTAAACAGGGAGGAGACCCAGTACTTC.

The V and J genes are TRBV5-1 and TRBJ2-5, with D perhaps TRBD1 (6 bases). This CDR3 contains 14 residues. CDR1 is SGHRS and CDR2 is YFSETQ in the germline V gene. The V gene lost 5 bases and the J gene lost 0 bases, with 11 bases spanning the gap. The CDR3 DNA follows: TGCGCCAGCAGAAGTACAGGGAACCAAGAGACCCAGTACTTC. It specifies CASRSTGNQETQYF.